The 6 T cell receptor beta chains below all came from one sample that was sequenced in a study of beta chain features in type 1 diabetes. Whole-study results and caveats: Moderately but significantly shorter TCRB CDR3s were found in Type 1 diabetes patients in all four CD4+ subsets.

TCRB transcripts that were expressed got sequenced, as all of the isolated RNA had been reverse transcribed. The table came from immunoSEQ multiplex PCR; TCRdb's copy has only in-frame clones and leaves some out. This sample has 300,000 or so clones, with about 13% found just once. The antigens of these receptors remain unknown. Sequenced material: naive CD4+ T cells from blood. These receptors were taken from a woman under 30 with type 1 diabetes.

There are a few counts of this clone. DNA of the CDR3: TGTGCCAGCAGCCGGGACTCACGAACCGGTGGTGAGCAGTTCTTC. Translating it yields CASSRDSRTGGEQFF. This chain uses TRBV9 with TRBJ2-1, with D possibly matching TRBD2 (6 bases). Between the trimmed V and J ends, which lost 4 bases and 9 bases, there was a span of 20 bases. The CDR3 spans 15 residues. CDR1 and CDR2 (germline): SGDLS, YYNGEE. The whole variable domain, filled in from reference TRBV9 and TRBJ2-1, reads DSGVTQTPKHLITATGQRVTLRCSPRSGDLSVYWYQQSLDQGLQFLIQYYNGEERAKGNILERFSAQQFPDLHSELNLSSLELGDSALYFCASSRDSRTGGEQFFGPGTRLTVL.

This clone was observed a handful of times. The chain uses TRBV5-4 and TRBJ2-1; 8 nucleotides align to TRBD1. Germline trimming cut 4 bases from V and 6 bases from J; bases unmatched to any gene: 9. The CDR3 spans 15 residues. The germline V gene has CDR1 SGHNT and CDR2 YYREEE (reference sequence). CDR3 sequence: CASSGKDRAFNEQFF. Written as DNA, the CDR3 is TGTGCCAGCAGCGGAAAGGACAGGGCCTTCAATGAGCAGTTCTTC.

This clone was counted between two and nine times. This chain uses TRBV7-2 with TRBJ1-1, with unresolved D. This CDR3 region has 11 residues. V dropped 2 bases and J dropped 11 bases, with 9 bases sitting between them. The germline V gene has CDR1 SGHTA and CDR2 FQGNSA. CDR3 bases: TGTGCCAGCAGCTTAATGACCAGGGCTTTCTTT. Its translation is CASSLMTRAFF.

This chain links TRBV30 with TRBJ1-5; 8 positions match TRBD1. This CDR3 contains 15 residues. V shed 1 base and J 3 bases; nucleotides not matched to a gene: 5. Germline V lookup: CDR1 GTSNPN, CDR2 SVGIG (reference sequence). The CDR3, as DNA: TGTGCCTGGAGTGGGGGGACAGGTCTCAATCAGCCCCAGCATTTT. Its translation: CAWSGGTGLNQPQHF.

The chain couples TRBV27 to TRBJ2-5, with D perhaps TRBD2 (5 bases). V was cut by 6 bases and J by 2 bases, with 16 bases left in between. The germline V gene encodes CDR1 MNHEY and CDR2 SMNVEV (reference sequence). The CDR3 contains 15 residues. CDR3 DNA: TGTGCCAGCAGCCCCTACCTAGCTTCACAAGAGACCCAGTACTTC. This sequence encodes CASSPYLASQETQYF.

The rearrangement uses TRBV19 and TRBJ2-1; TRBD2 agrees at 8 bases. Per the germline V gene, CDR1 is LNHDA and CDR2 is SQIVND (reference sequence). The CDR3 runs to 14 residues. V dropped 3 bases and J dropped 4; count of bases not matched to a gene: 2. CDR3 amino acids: CASSITGGYNEQFF. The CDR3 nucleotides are TGTGCCAGTAGTATTACGGGGGGGTACAATGAGCAGTTCTTC.